A selection of T cell receptor beta chains follows, all from one sample in a study of PD-L1 blockade in urothelial cancer. Only in-frame clones appear in the TCRdb table, and some are missing; sequencing was by immunoSEQ multiplex PCR. The sample holds tens of thousands of clones, about 85% seen once. The sample consisted of PBMCs, taken around atezolizumab (anti-PD-L1) treatment. The receptors stem from a woman between 65 and 79 years old with urothelial cancer. Both conserved end residues are part of each CDR3. The order of the fields is D gene, clone size, V gene, J gene, CDR3 DNA, CDR3 protein. D genes are given only for firm matches. Clone size is stated in some rows and not others, as once, few, many or a class when expanded.

d_call: TRBD1
clone_size: -
v_call: TRBV6-4
j_call: TRBJ2-3
cdr3_nt: TGTGCCAGCGGGGAGACCGGGACAGGGAGCACAGATACGCAGTATTTT
cdr3_aa: CASGETGTGSTDTQYF

d_call: -
clone_size: once
v_call: TRBV10-2
j_call: TRBJ2-7
cdr3_nt: TGCGCCAGCAGTGGGCTAGCGAGGTACGAGCAGTACTTC
cdr3_aa: CASSGLARYEQYF

d_call: -
clone_size: once
v_call: TRBV30
j_call: TRBJ2-4
cdr3_nt: TGTGCCTGGGGCGGGTTAGCCAAAAACATTCAGTACTTC
cdr3_aa: CAWGGLAKNIQYF

d_call: TRBD1
clone_size: -
v_call: TRBV4-3
j_call: TRBJ2-2
cdr3_nt: TGCGCCAGCAGCCCCGACAGGGTCGACACCGGGGAGCTGTTTTTT
cdr3_aa: CASSPDRVDTGELFF

d_call: -
clone_size: once
v_call: TRBV27
j_call: TRBJ1-2
cdr3_nt: TGTGCCAGCAGTTTATCGGGGAACAGGGATGGCTACACCTTC
cdr3_aa: CASSLSGNRDGYTF

d_call: TRBD1
clone_size: -
v_call: TRBV4-2
j_call: TRBJ1-3
cdr3_nt: TGTGCCAGCAGCGCAACAACAGGGGACTCTCGACCCTCTGGAAACACCATATATTTT
cdr3_aa: CASSATTGDSRPSGNTIYF

d_call: -
clone_size: few
v_call: TRBV6-1
j_call: TRBJ2-5
cdr3_nt: TGTGCCAGACAGGTCCAAGAGACCCAGTACTTC
cdr3_aa: CARQVQETQYF

d_call: -
clone_size: -
v_call: TRBV4-1
j_call: TRBJ1-1
cdr3_nt: TGCGCCAGCAGCCAAGGGGTCTTGGGGGCTAGGGGCCGGGCTGAAGCTTTCTTT
cdr3_aa: CASSQGVLGARGRAEAFF

d_call: -
clone_size: -
v_call: TRBV5-1
j_call: TRBJ2-7
cdr3_nt: TGCGCCAGCAGCGGAGGCTCCGAGCAGTACTTC
cdr3_aa: CASSGGSEQYF

d_call: TRBD1
clone_size: -
v_call: TRBV19
j_call: TRBJ1-1
cdr3_nt: TGTGCCAGTAGTAATCAGGGGGGCAGCACTGAAGCTTTCTTT
cdr3_aa: CASSNQGGSTEAFF

d_call: -
clone_size: -
v_call: TRBV28
j_call: TRBJ1-5
cdr3_nt: TGTGCCAGCAGTTCAGGGAATAATCAGCCCCAGCATTTT
cdr3_aa: CASSSGNNQPQHF

d_call: -
clone_size: -
v_call: TRBV18
j_call: TRBJ2-5
cdr3_nt: TGTGCCAGCTCACCAGGGAGGGAGACCCAGTACTTC
cdr3_aa: CASSPGRETQYF

d_call: -
clone_size: -
v_call: TRBV6-6
j_call: TRBJ2-2
cdr3_nt: TGTGCCAGCACCTCCGGGATATCCGGCGAGCTGTTTTTT
cdr3_aa: CASTSGISGELFF

d_call: -
clone_size: -
v_call: TRBV5-4
j_call: TRBJ2-5
cdr3_nt: TGTGCCAGCAGCCCCGATAGGGCGGGACCGGGCCCATCAGAGACCCAGTACTTC
cdr3_aa: CASSPDRAGPGPSETQYF

d_call: -
clone_size: -
v_call: TRBV6-1
j_call: TRBJ2-7
cdr3_nt: TGTGCCACTACCGAGCGGGCCTCAGCCTACGAGCAGTACTTC
cdr3_aa: CATTERASAYEQYF

d_call: -
clone_size: -
v_call: TRBV30
j_call: TRBJ1-5
cdr3_nt: TGTGCCTGGCGGGAAGGGAGCAATCAGCCCCAGCATTTT
cdr3_aa: CAWREGSNQPQHF

d_call: TRBD1
clone_size: few
v_call: TRBV28
j_call: TRBJ2-7
cdr3_nt: TGTGCCAGCAAGCAGACAGGGACCTACGAGCAGTACTTC
cdr3_aa: CASKQTGTYEQYF

d_call: TRBD1
clone_size: -
v_call: TRBV6-6
j_call: TRBJ1-1
cdr3_nt: TGTGCCAGCAGCCCTACAGACAGGGGTGTGAACACTGAAGCTTTCTTT
cdr3_aa: CASSPTDRGVNTEAFF

d_call: -
clone_size: -
v_call: TRBV11-2
j_call: TRBJ2-7
cdr3_nt: TGTGCCAGCAGCTTGGGACAGGCGGGGGGGGAGCAGTACTTC
cdr3_aa: CASSLGQAGGEQYF

d_call: TRBD1
clone_size: -
v_call: TRBV29-1
j_call: TRBJ1-2
cdr3_nt: TGCAGCGTTGAAGAGGGACAGGGTGCATCCGGCTACACCTTC
cdr3_aa: CSVEEGQGASGYTF

d_call: -
clone_size: -
v_call: TRBV9
j_call: TRBJ1-2
cdr3_nt: TGTGCCAGCAGCGCCAACCCGGGACACCCTCTTAACTATGGCTACACCTTC
cdr3_aa: CASSANPGHPLNYGYTF

d_call: -
clone_size: once
v_call: TRBV11-3
j_call: TRBJ2-1
cdr3_nt: TGTGCCAGCAGCCATGTTGGGCAGTACAATGAGCAGTTCTTC
cdr3_aa: CASSHVGQYNEQFF

d_call: TRBD2
clone_size: -
v_call: TRBV28
j_call: TRBJ2-5
cdr3_nt: TGTGCCAGCAGCTTATCGGGGGGGGAGACCCAGTACTTC
cdr3_aa: CASSLSGGETQYF

d_call: -
clone_size: -
v_call: TRBV19
j_call: TRBJ2-3
cdr3_nt: TGTGCCAGTAGTGGGGGGCCGACTAGCCCCACAGATACGCAGTATTTT
cdr3_aa: CASSGGPTSPTDTQYF

d_call: TRBD2
clone_size: -
v_call: TRBV6-1
j_call: TRBJ2-3
cdr3_nt: TGTGCCAGCAGTGGGGGACTAGCGGTTCATACAGATACGCAGTATTTT
cdr3_aa: CASSGGLAVHTDTQYF

d_call: -
clone_size: -
v_call: TRBV10-3
j_call: TRBJ1-2
cdr3_nt: TGTGCCATCAGTGAAGGTCAGGCATCGGCAAACTATGGCTACACCTTC
cdr3_aa: CAISEGQASANYGYTF

d_call: TRBD1
clone_size: -
v_call: TRBV27
j_call: TRBJ1-1
cdr3_nt: TGTGCCAGCAGTTGGGACAGGCCAAACAACACTGAAGCTTTCTTT
cdr3_aa: CASSWDRPNNTEAFF

d_call: -
clone_size: -
v_call: TRBV11-2
j_call: TRBJ2-1
cdr3_nt: TGTGCCAGCAGCCGAACAGGGATCTCCTACAATGAGCAGTTCTTC
cdr3_aa: CASSRTGISYNEQFF

d_call: -
clone_size: -
v_call: TRBV7-9
j_call: TRBJ1-1
cdr3_nt: TGTGCCAGCAGCACCCCTAAAACGGGCACTGAAGCTTTCTTT
cdr3_aa: CASSTPKTGTEAFF